Below, one T cell receptor (beta chain) is given with its context. Repertoires were generated with immunoSEQ multiplex PCR, while TCRdb's copy carries only in-frame clones and drops some. The top ten clones hold 7.9% of a sample with around 49,000 clones, 60% to 80% of them seen once. This entry belongs to a study of OX40 agonist ivuxolimab in advanced cancers. Study context: Ivuxolimab, an agonist antibody against OX40 (CD134), was given to patients. Participants, 80% to 90% male, averaged about 56 years of age, ranging from roughly 20 to 85.

CDR3 length: 17 residues. Germline-derived CDR1 and CDR2 are SGHRS and YFSETQ. V gave up 3 bases and J gave up 0 bases; unmatched junction bases: 11. The rearrangement links TRBV5-1 to TRBJ2-7, with 8 bases fitting TRBD1. This receptor was taken from an adult with an advanced solid tumor such as melanoma, head and neck, liver or kidney cancer. This material consisted of CD4+ or CD8+ T cells sorted from blood, taken in a trial of the OX40 agonist ivuxolimab. The CDR3 DNA reads TGCGCCAGCAGCTACATACCGGGACAGGAGTTCTCCTACGAGCAGTACTTC. Residues: CASSYIPGQEFSYEQYF.